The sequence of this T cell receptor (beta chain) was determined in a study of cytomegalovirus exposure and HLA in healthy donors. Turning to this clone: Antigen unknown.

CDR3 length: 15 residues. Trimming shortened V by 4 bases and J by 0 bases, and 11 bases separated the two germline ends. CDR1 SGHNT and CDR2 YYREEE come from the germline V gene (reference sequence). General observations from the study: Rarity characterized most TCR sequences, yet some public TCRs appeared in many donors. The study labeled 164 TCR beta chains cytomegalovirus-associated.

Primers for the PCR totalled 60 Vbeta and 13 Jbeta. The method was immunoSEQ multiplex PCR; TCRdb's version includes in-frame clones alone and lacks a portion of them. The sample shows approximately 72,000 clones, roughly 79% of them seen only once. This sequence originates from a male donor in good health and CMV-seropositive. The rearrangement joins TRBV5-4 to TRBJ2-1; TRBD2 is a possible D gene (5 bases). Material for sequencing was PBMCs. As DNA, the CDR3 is TGTGCCAGCAGCCAACGGGGTAGCTCCTACAATGAGCAGTTCTTC. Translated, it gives CASSQRGSSYNEQFF.